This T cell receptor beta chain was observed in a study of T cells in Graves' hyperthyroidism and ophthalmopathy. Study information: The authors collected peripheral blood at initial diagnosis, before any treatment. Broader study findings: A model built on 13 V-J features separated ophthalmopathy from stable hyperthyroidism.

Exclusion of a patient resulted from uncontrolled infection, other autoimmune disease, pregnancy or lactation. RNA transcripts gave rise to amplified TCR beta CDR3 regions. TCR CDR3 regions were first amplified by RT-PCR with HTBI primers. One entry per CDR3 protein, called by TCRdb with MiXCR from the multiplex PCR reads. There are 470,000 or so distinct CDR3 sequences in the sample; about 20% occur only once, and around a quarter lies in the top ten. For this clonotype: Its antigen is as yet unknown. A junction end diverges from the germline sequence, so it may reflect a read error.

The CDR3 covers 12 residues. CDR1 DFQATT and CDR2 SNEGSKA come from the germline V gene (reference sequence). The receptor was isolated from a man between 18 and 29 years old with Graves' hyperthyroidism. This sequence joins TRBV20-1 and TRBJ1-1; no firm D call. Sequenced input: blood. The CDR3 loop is CSARGGDTDAFF. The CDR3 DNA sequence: TGCAGTGCTAGAGGAGGTGACACTGATGCTTTCTTT.